This T cell receptor beta chain originates from a study of memory CD4+ T cells and cytomegalovirus serostatus. The overall study: This sample comes from healthy Belgian adults, roughly nine CMV seropositive, 20 to 25 seronegative. Overall study results and limits: The CMV-associated TCR signature appears largely within the CD4+ memory repertoire. CD4+ memory repertoires contained about two fifths of the roughly 160 reported CMV TCRbeta sequences.

Per the original data handling: Out-of-frame sequences were removed, leaving 2 million to 2.5 million distinct TCRbeta sequences. Clones were read by immunoSEQ multiplex PCR, and TCRdb kept only the in-frame ones, dropping some. V and J calls and clone size are as listed in that table; D and trimming were resolved from the DNA. The sample has 60,000 to 75,000 clones, roughly 75% seen once. Germline V gene sequence: CDR1 SGHAT, CDR2 FQNNGV. The CDR3 contains 12 residues. V gave up 6 bases and J gave up 3 bases, with 9 bases separating them. Worth noting for this clone: Its antigen is unknown.

The sort gate was single viable CD3+CD4+CD8-CD45RO+ cells for memory CD4+ T cells. The chain carries TRBV11-2 and TRBJ2-7, with D perhaps matching TRBD1 or TRBD2 (6 bases each). Sequenced: memory CD4+ T cells from blood. The TCR originated in an adult in good health and CMV-seronegative. Some clones in this sample may be carry-over from other donors' samples. CDR3: CASRKGGYEQYF. The CDR3 coding sequence is TGTGCCAGCAGGAAGGGGGGCTACGAGCAGTACTTC. The whole variable domain, remainder taken from reference TRBV11-2 and TRBJ2-7, is EAGVAQSPRYKIIEKRQSVAFWCNPISGHATLYWYQQILGQGPKLLIQFQNNGVVDDSQLPKDRFSAERLKGVDSTLKIQPAKLEDSAVYLCASRKGGYEQYFGPGTRLTVT.